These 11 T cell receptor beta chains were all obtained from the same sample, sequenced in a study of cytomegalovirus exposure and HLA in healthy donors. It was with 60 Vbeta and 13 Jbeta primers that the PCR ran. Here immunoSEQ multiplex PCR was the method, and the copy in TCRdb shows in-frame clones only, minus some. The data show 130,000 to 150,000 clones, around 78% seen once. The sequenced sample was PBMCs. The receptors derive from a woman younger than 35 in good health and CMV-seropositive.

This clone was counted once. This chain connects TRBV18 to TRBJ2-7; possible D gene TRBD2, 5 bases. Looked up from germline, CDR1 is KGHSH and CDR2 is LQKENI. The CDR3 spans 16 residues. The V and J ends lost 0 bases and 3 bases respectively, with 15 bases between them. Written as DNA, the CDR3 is TGTGCCAGCTCACCACCGAGACGGGGATCGAACTACGAGCAGTACTTC. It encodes CASSPPRRGSNYEQYF. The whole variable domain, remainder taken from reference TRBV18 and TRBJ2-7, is NAGVMQNPRHLVRRRGQEARLRCSPMKGHSHVYWYRQLPEEGLKFMVYLQKENIIDESGMPKERFSAEFPKEGPSILRIQQVVRGDSAAYFCASSPPRRGSNYEQYFGPGTRLTVT.

Here the CDR3 DNA reads TGTGCCAGCAAGCAGGGGGGCGCGGTCGGGGAGCTGTTTTTT. Translation gives CASKQGGAVGELFF. The genes are TRBV2 and TRBJ2-2, with TRBD1 as a possible D gene (7 bases). The CDR3 is 14 residues long. Germline values: CDR1 SNHLY, CDR2 FYNNEI. V was cut by 7 bases and J by 7 bases, with 16 bases left in between.

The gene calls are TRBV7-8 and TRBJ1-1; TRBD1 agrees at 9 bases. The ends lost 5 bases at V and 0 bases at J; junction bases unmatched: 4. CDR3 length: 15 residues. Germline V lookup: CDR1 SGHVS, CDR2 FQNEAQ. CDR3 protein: CASSPDRGLNTEAFF. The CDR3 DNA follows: TGTGCCAGCAGCCCCGACAGGGGGTTGAACACTGAAGCTTTCTTT.

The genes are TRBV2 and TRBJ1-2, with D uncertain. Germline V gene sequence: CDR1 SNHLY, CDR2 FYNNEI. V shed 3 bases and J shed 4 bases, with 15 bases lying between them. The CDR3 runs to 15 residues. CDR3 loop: CASSEGRTLSYGYTF. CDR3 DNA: TGTGCCAGCAGTGAGGGCCGAACCCTTTCCTATGGCTACACCTTC.

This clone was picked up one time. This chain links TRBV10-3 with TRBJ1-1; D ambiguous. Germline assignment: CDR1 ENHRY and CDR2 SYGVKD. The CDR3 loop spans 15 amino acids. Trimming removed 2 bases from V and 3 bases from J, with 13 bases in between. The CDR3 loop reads CAISEPSAADTEAFF. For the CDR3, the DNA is TGTGCCATCAGTGAGCCCTCTGCGGCCGACACTGAAGCTTTCTTT.

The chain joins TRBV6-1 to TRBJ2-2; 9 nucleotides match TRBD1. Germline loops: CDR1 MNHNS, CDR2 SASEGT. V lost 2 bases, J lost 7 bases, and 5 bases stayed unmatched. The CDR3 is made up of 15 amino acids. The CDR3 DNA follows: TGTGCCAGCAGTGAAACAGGGGGCGCCGGCGGGGAGCTGTTTTTT. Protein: CASSETGGAGGELFF.

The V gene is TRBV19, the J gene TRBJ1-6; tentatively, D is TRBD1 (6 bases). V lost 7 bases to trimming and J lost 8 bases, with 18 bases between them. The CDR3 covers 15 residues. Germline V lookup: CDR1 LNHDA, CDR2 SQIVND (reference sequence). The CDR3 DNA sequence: TGTGCCAGTACCATGAAACAGGGTAGATATTCACCCCTCCACTTT. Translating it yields CASTMKQGRYSPLHF.

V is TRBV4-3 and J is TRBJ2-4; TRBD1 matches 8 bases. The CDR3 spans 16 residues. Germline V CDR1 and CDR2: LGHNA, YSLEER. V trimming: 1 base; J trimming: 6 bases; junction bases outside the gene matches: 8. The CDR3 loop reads CASSQGDRGFGNIQYF. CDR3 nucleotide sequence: TGCGCCAGCAGCCAAGGAGACAGGGGTTTTGGAAACATTCAGTACTTC.

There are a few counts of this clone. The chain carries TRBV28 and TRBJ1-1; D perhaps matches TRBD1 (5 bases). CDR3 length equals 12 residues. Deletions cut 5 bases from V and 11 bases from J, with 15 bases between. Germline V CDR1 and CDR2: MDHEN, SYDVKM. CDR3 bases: TGTGCCAGCAGTACCCCCAGGGTACGGGCTTTCTTT. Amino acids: CASSTPRVRAFF. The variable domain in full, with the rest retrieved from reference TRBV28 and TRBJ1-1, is DVKVTQSSRYLVKRTGEKVFLECVQDMDHENMFWYRQDPGLGLRLIYFSYDVKMKEKGDIPEGYSVSREKKERFSLILESASTNQTSMYLCASSTPRVRAFFGQGTRLTVV.

The CDR3 loop reads CASSPRDSRREQYF. The CDR3 DNA reads as TGTGCCAGCAGTCCCCGGGACAGTAGAAGGGAGCAGTACTTC. This chain connects TRBV27 to TRBJ2-7; TRBD1 matches 7 bases. CDR1 and CDR2 (germline): MNHEY, SMNVEV (reference sequence). This CDR3 has 14 residues. After removal of 5 bases from V and 7 bases from J, the junction contained 11 bases not matched to a gene.

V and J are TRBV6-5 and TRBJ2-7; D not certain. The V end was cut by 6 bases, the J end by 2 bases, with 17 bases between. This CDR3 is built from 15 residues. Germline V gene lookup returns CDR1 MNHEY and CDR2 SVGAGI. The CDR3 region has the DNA TGTGCCAGCAGACCTATCCCTCAGGCGACCTACGAGCAGTACTTC. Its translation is CASRPIPQATYEQYF.